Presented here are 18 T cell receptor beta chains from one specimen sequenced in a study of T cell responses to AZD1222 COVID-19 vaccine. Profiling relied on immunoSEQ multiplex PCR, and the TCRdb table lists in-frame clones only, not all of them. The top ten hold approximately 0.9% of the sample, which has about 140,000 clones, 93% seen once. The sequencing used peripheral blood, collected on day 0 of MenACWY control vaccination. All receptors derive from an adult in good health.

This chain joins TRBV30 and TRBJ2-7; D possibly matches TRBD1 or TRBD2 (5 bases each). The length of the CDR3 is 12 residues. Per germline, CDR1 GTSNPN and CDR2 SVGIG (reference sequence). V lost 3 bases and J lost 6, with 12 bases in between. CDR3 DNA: TGTGCCTGGAGGGGACCGGGCCCCGAGCAGTACTTC. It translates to CAWRGPGPEQYF.

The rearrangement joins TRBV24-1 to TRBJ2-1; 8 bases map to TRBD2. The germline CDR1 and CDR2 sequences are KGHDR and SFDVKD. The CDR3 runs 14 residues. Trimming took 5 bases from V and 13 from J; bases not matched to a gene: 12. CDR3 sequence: CATSVEGTGGGQFF. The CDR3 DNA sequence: TGTGCCACCAGTGTAGAGGGAACCGGGGGGGGCCAGTTCTTC.

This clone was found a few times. The CDR3 DNA is TGTGCCAGCAGCTTGAGTGGCTACACCTTC. Amino acid sequence: CASSLSGYTF. J is TRBJ1-2 and V is TRBV5-5; D call uncertain. The V gene lost 1 base and the J gene lost 7 bases, with 2 bases spanning the gap. Germline V lookup: CDR1 SGHKS, CDR2 YYEKEE (reference sequence). This CDR3 has 10 amino acids.

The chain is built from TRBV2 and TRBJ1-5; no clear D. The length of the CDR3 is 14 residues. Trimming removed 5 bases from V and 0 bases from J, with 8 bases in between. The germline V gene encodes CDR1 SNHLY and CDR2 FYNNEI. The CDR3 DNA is TGTGCCAGCAGTAGGTGGATTAGCAATCAGCCCCAGCATTTT. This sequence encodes CASSRWISNQPQHF.

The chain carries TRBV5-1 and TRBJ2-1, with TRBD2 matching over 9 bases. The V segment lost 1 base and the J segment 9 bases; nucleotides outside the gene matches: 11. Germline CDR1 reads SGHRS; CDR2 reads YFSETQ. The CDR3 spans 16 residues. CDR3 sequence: CASSLPTSGVKGEQFF. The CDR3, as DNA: TGCGCCAGCAGCTTGCCGACTAGCGGTGTAAAGGGTGAGCAGTTCTTC.

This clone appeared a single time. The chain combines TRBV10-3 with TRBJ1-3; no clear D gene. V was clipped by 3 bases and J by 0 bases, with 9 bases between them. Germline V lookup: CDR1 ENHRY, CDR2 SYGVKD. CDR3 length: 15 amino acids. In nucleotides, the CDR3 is TGTGCCATCAGTGACGGCATGAGCTCTGGAAACACCATATATTTT. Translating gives CAISDGMSSGNTIYF.

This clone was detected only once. The CDR3 spells CASRDREETQYF. The DNA for the CDR3 is TGCGCCAGCAGAGACAGGGAGGAGACCCAGTACTTC. The chain recombines TRBV5-1 with TRBJ2-5; 7 nucleotides align to TRBD1. Losses at the gene ends were 5 bases for V and 5 bases for J; bases not matched to a gene: 3. The CDR3 is 12 residues long. Germline CDR1 is SGHRS and CDR2 is YFSETQ.

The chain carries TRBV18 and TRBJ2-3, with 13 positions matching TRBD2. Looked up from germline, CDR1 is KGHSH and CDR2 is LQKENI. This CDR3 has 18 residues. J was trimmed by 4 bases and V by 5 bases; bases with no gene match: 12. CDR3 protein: CASSKRTSGSGNADTQYF. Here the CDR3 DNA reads TGTGCCAGCTCAAAGCGGACTAGCGGGAGTGGGAATGCAGATACGCAGTATTTT.

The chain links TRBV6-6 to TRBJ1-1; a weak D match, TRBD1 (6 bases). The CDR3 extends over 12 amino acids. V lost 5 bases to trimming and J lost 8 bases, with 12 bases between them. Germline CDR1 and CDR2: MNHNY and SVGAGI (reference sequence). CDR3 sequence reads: CASSHPTGEAFF. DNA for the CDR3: TGTGCCAGCAGTCACCCGACAGGCGAAGCTTTCTTT.

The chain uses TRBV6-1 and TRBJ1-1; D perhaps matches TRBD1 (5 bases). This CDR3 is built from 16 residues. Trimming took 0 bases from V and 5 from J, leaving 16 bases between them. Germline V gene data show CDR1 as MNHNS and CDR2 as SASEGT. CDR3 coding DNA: TGTGCCAGCAGTGAAGCGTTGGAAGGGGTTAGGACTGAAGCTTTCTTT. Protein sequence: CASSEALEGVRTEAFF.

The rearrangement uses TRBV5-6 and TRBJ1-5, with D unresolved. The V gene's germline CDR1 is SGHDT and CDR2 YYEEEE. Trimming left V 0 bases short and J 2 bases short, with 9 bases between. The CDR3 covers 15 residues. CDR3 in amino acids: CASSLAEWGNQPQHF. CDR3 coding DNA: TGTGCCAGCAGCTTGGCCGAATGGGGCAATCAGCCCCAGCATTTT.

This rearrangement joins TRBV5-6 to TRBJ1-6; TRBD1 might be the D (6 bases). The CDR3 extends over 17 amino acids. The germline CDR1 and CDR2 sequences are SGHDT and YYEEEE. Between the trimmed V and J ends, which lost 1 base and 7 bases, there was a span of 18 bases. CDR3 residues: CASSLRVWGAKNSPLHF. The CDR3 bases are TGTGCCAGCAGCTTGAGGGTTTGGGGGGCCAAGAATTCACCCCTCCACTTT.

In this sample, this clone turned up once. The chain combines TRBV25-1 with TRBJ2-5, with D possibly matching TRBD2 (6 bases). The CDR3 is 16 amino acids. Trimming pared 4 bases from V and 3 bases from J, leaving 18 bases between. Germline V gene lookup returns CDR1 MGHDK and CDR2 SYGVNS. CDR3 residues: CASSGRGSVPKETQYF. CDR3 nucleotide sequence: TGTGCCAGCAGTGGTCGGGGGTCCGTCCCCAAAGAGACCCAGTACTTC.

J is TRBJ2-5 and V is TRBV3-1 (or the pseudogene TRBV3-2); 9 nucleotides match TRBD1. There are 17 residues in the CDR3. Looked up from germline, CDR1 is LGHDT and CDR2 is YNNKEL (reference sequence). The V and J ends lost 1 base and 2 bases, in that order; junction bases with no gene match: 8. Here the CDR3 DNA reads TGTGCCAGCAGCCAAGCAGGGACAGGGTGGCCTCAAGAGACCCAGTACTTC. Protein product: CASSQAGTGWPQETQYF.

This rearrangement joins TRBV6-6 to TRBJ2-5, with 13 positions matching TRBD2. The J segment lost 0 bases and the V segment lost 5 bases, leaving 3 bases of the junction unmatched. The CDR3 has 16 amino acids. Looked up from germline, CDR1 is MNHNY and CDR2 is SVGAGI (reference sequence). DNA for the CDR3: TGTGCCAGCAGTCGACTAGCGGGGGGCCACCAAGAGACCCAGTACTTC. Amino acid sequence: CASSRLAGGHQETQYF.

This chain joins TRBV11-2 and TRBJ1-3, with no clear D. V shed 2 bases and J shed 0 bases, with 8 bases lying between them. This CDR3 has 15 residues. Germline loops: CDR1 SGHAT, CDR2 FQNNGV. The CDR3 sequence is CASSLRLNSGNTIYF. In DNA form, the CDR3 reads TGTGCCAGCAGCTTAAGGTTAAACTCTGGAAACACCATATATTTT.

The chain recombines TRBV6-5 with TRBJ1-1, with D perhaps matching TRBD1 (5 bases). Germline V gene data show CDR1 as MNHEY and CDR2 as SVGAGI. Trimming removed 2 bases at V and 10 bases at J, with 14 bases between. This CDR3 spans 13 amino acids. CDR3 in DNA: TGTGCCAGCAGTTACAGAGACAGCCTGGGAGCTTTCTTT. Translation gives CASSYRDSLGAFF.

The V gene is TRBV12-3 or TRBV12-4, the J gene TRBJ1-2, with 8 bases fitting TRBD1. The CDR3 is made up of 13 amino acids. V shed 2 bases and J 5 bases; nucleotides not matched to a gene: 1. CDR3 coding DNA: TGTGCCAGCAGTTTAAACAGGGGGTATGGCTACACCTTC. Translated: CASSLNRGYGYTF.